These 17 T cell receptor beta chains were all obtained from the same sample, sequenced in a study of radiation and T cells in renal cell carcinoma. Profiled with immunoSEQ multiplex PCR; TCRdb holds only in-frame clones, not every one. Altogether some 120,000 clones are present, approximately 90% being singletons, with the ten largest covering 5.8%. Time point here: blood 2 weeks post-SBRT. Described treatment: 15 Gy SBRT to primary tumor, nephrectomy 4 weeks later. The specimen was blood, collected from a patient whose treatment included radiotherapy and nephrectomy. The source of these receptors is a woman between 65 and 79 years old with renal cell carcinoma.

The chain couples TRBV7-6 to TRBJ1-5; maybe TRBD1 (6 bases). The CDR3 extends over 19 amino acids. CDR1 and CDR2 (germline): SGHVS, FNYEAQ. V lost 5 bases to trimming and J lost 0 bases, with 23 bases between them. CDR3 DNA: TGTGCCAGCAGCCGGATTCAGGGGAAGGGTAGAGATAGCAATCAGCCCCAGCATTTT. Its protein product is CASSRIQGKGRDSNQPQHF.

The rearrangement joins TRBV5-6 to TRBJ2-1; no reliable D call. The CDR3 has 16 residues. V was cut by 0 bases and J by 0 bases, with 10 bases left in between. Germline CDR1 and CDR2: SGHDT and YYEEEE. The DNA of the CDR3 is TGTGCCAGCAGCTTGGAGATCTTAAGCTCCTACAATGAGCAGTTCTTC. Its translation: CASSLEILSSYNEQFF.

The chain joins TRBV28 to TRBJ2-7; D remains ambiguous. CDR1 MDHEN and CDR2 SYDVKM come from the germline V gene. There are 15 residues in the CDR3. V lost 2 bases, J lost 2 bases, and 13 bases lay in between. The CDR3 protein is CASSLGFVSTYEQYF. The CDR3 bases are TGTGCCAGCAGTTTAGGGTTCGTCAGTACCTACGAGCAGTACTTC.

The CDR3 region is CASSLDLIGSYEQYF. In DNA form, the CDR3 reads TGTGCCAGCAGCTTAGATCTAATCGGCTCCTACGAGCAGTACTTC. The V and J genes are TRBV11-2 and TRBJ2-7, with no clear D. CDR1 and CDR2 (germline): SGHAT, FQNNGV. V lost 0 bases and J lost 0, with 9 bases in between. This CDR3 region has 15 residues.

The V gene is TRBV7-9, the J gene TRBJ2-3, with TRBD2 matching over 9 bases. Germline trimming cut 5 bases from V and 1 base from J; bases unmatched to any gene: 7. Germline V CDR1 and CDR2: SEHNR, FQNEAQ (reference sequence). This CDR3 contains 16 residues. CDR3 DNA: TGTGCCAGCAGCCCCTATAGGACTAGCGGCACAGATACGCAGTATTTT. Translated: CASSPYRTSGTDTQYF.

The rearrangement uses TRBV5-1 and TRBJ1-2, with a tentative D call TRBD1 (6 bases). The CDR3 covers 15 residues. The V end lost 2 bases, the J end lost 6 bases, and 17 bases lay between the germline ends. CDR1 is SGHRS and CDR2 is YFSETQ in the germline V gene. CDR3: CASSFPLTGHDGYTF. The CDR3 region has the DNA TGCGCCAGCAGCTTCCCTTTAACAGGGCACGATGGCTACACCTTC.

J is TRBJ1-4 and V is TRBV6-1, with D possibly TRBD1 on 5 matching bases. V was cut by 7 bases and J by 5 bases, with 14 bases left in between. The CDR3 totals 14 residues. From germline, CDR1 is MNHNS and CDR2 SASEGT. The CDR3 DNA reads TGTGCCAGCACCGAACGGGGGGGGAATGAAAAACTGTTTTTT. Amino acids: CASTERGGNEKLFF.

The chain has TRBV27 and TRBJ1-2, with D possibly TRBD1 on 5 matching bases. Per germline, CDR1 MNHEY and CDR2 SMNVEV (reference sequence). The V and J ends lost 6 bases and 1 base respectively, with 12 bases between them. This CDR3 contains 14 residues. CDR3 sequence reads: CASSPRQSNYGYTF. DNA for the CDR3: TGTGCCAGCAGCCCCAGACAGAGTAACTATGGCTACACCTTC.

The genes are TRBV7-3 and TRBJ2-3; possibly TRBD1 for D (6 bases). The CDR3 length is 14 residues. Germline CDR1 is SGHTA and CDR2 is FQGTGA. The germline V and J ends were trimmed by 2 bases and 4 bases, with 10 bases remaining between them. The chain's CDR3 is CASSLQGSADTQYF. The CDR3 nucleotides read TGTGCCAGCAGCTTACAGGGGTCGGCAGATACGCAGTATTTT.

The genes are TRBV30 and TRBJ2-7; 11 bases are a match to TRBD2. CDR3 length equals 18 residues. V was clipped by 0 bases and J by 2 bases; unmatched bases: 12. Germline CDR1 GTSNPN, CDR2 SVGIG (reference sequence). DNA of the CDR3: TGTGCCTGGAGTGTACTAACTAGCGGGGGTTATTACCCCTACGAGCAGTACTTC. This sequence encodes CAWSVLTSGGYYPYEQYF.

This clone appeared a few times. This chain connects TRBV7-9 to TRBJ1-1; D not resolved. The CDR3 has 14 residues. CDR1 is SEHNR and CDR2 is FQNEAQ in the germline V gene (reference sequence). Trimming removed 2 bases at V and 1 base at J, with 8 bases between. CDR3 bases: TGTGCCAGCAGCTTATCTGCCCCGAACACTGAAGCTTTCTTT. Its translation: CASSLSAPNTEAFF.

The chain couples TRBV11-2 to TRBJ2-5, with D uncertain. This CDR3 comprises 13 residues. Germline V gives CDR1 SGHAT, CDR2 FQNNGV. V shed 4 bases and J shed 2 bases, with 8 bases lying between them. The CDR3 DNA follows: TGTGCCAGCAGCTGGGCCCAGCAAGAGACCCAGTACTTC. As protein: CASSWAQQETQYF.

The chain carries TRBV10-1 and TRBJ1-5; 7 bases align to TRBD1. Germline loops: CDR1 WNHNN, CDR2 SYGVQD (reference sequence). V lost 6 bases, J lost 5 bases, and 10 bases stayed unmatched. This CDR3 has 15 residues. The CDR3 DNA reads as TGCGCCAGCAGCCCTATGACAGGGCGAGATCAGCCCCAGCATTTT. Translated, it gives CASSPMTGRDQPQHF.

The chain uses TRBV6-1 and TRBJ2-5; the D gene could be TRBD1 or TRBD2 (5 bases each). The CDR3 totals 15 residues. The ends were cut back, 1 base at V and 5 bases at J, with 14 bases in the middle. Germline assignment: CDR1 MNHNS and CDR2 SASEGT. The CDR3 coding sequence is TGTGCCAGCAGTGAAGACGGGGCCGTCGGGGAGACCCAGTACTTC. Protein sequence: CASSEDGAVGETQYF.

This clone appeared a single time. The chain combines TRBV5-1 with TRBJ2-5, with 10 bases fitting TRBD2. In germline, CDR1 is SGHRS, CDR2 YFSETQ. Germline trimming cut 1 base from V and 3 bases from J; bases unmatched to any gene: 3. The CDR3 length is 15 residues. The CDR3 region is CASSLLAGAEETQYF. As DNA, the CDR3 is TGCGCCAGCAGCTTGCTAGCGGGGGCCGAAGAGACCCAGTACTTC. Full variable domain (outside the CDR3, taken from reference TRBV5-1 and TRBJ2-5): KAGVTQTPRYLIKTRGQQVTLSCSPISGHRSVSWYQQTPGQGLQFLFEYFSETQRNKGNFPGRFSGRQFSNSRSEMNVSTLELGDSALYLCASSLLAGAEETQYFGPGTRLLVL.

J is TRBJ2-2 and V is TRBV19; possibly TRBD1 for D (6 bases). The germline gives CDR1 LNHDA, CDR2 SQIVND (reference sequence). Between the trimmed V and J ends, which lost 4 bases and 3 bases, there was a span of 18 bases. CDR3 length equals 17 residues. CDR3 nucleotides: TGTGCCAGTAGTAATCCCCTAATACAGGGATACACCGGGGAGCTGTTTTTT. Protein: CASSNPLIQGYTGELFF.

The chain couples TRBV19 to TRBJ2-1; D gene unclear. This CDR3 is 14 amino acids long. CDR1 LNHDA and CDR2 SQIVND come from the germline V gene (reference sequence). The V end was cut by 7 bases, the J end by 11 bases, with 21 bases between. The CDR3 sequence: CASTPGSGPGKQFF. The CDR3, as DNA: TGTGCCAGTACCCCAGGCAGTGGTCCCGGCAAGCAGTTCTTC. The variable domain in full, with the rest retrieved from reference TRBV19 and TRBJ2-1, is DGGITQSPKYLFRKEGQNVTLSCEQNLNHDAMYWYRQDPGQGLRLIYYSQIVNDFQKGDIAEGYSVSREKKESFPLTVTSAQKNPTAFYLCASTPGSGPGKQFFGPGTRLTVL.